A single sample gave rise to the 21 T cell receptor beta chains below, sequenced in a study of blood T cells in healthy people across ages. PCR was performed a second time for 7 to 11 cycles using a sample-barcoded 5' primer and a J-beta primer mix. TCRdb recomputed calls from the 5' RACE reads with MiXCR, one row per CDR3 protein. The table records around 1,700,000 distinct CDR3 sequences, 28% of them present only once. Sequencing input: blood. Receptors were obtained from a woman between 25 and 40 years old in good health.

As to this clonotype: A much more abundant neighbour one base away suggests this may be a read error. The rearrangement uses TRBV2 and TRBJ2-7; the D gene is possibly TRBD2 (6 bases). V was pared by 6 bases and J by 10 bases, with 19 bases between. Germline loops: CDR1 SNHLY, CDR2 FYNNEI. The CDR3 has 13 residues. CDR3 amino acids: CASRKIAEASQYF. CDR3 sequence (DNA): TGTGCCAGCAGGAAAATAGCGGAGGCGTCCCAGTACTTC.

Worth noting for this clonotype: Possible read error: a much larger clone is one base away. The chain couples TRBV7-2 to TRBJ2-6; D is perhaps TRBD1 (5 bases). CDR1 SGHTA and CDR2 FQGNSA come from the germline V gene. CDR3 length: 16 amino acids. Here the CDR3 DNA reads TGTGCCAGCAGCTTACACCTGGGCTCTGGGGCCAACGTCCGGACTTTC. It is translated as CASSLHLGSGANVRTF.

J is TRBJ2-1 and V is TRBV4-3; 11 bases are shared with TRBD2. CDR3 size: 15 residues. The germline gives CDR1 LGHNA, CDR2 YSLEER. Trimming removed 2 bases from V and 8 bases from J; junction bases left unmatched: 5. CDR3: CASSQLLAGGDEQFF. The CDR3 nucleotides read TGCGCCAGCAGCCAATTGCTAGCGGGAGGTGATGAGCAGTTCTTC.

This chain joins TRBV9 and TRBJ2-1; 7 positions agree with TRBD2. The V gene end was trimmed by 4 bases and the J gene end by 8 bases; junction bases not matched to a gene: 12. Germline assignment: CDR1 SGDLS and CDR2 YYNGEE. This CDR3 region has 15 residues. The DNA for the CDR3 is TGTGCCAGCAGCCGCCGGGACTATCAAGCGGATGAGCAGTTCTTC. Translating it yields CASSRRDYQADEQFF.

This clonotype has just a few counts. CDR3 DNA: TGTGCCAGCTCACCTGCCAGGGGGGCCGGTTTATTGGAGACCCAGTACTTC. Protein sequence: CASSPARGAGLLETQYF. This chain connects TRBV18 to TRBJ2-5, with a tentative D call TRBD1 (7 bases). This CDR3 is 17 amino acids long. Germline V gives CDR1 KGHSH, CDR2 LQKENI. V was pared by 3 bases and J by 5 bases, with 22 bases between.

This chain connects TRBV28 to TRBJ1-1; the D is unclear. The germline V gene has CDR1 MDHEN and CDR2 SYDVKM. The CDR3 runs to 15 residues. The V end lost 3 bases, the J end lost 2 bases, and 13 bases lay between the germline ends. In DNA form, the CDR3 reads TGTGCCAGCAGTTTGGTTTTTGAGTTCAACACTGAAGCTTTCTTT. It is translated as CASSLVFEFNTEAFF.

V and J are TRBV9 and TRBJ2-3, with D possibly matching TRBD2 (7 bases). The germline CDR1 and CDR2 sequences are SGDLS and YYNGEE. Trimming took off 3 bases at V and 4 bases at J, with 15 bases between the two ends. The CDR3 loop spans 15 amino acids. CDR3 DNA: TGTGCCAGCAGCGCCTCGGGGGGCGGAGCAGATACGCAGTATTTT. It codes for CASSASGGGADTQYF.

This chain connects TRBV9 to TRBJ2-3; D is uncertain. Trimming left V 0 bases short and J 4 bases short, with 6 bases between. The CDR3 sequence is 13 residues long. CDR1 SGDLS and CDR2 YYNGEE come from the germline V gene. The CDR3 sequence: CASSVGSADTQYF. The CDR3 DNA reads as TGTGCCAGCAGCGTAGGTTCCGCAGATACGCAGTATTTT.

This clonotype was counted at least ten times. The chain employs TRBV6-2 or TRBV6-3 and TRBJ2-7, with TRBD2 matching 7 bases. CDR3 length: 12 residues. V was pared by 7 bases and J by 3 bases, with 3 bases of the junction left unmatched. Germline loops: CDR1 MNHEY, CDR2 SVGEGT. DNA for the CDR3: TGTGCCAGCAACTCGGGGGGCTACGAGCAGTACTTC. This codes for CASNSGGYEQYF.

This clonotype was seen at least ten times. The chain uses TRBV5-1 and TRBJ2-1; D perhaps matches TRBD2 (6 bases). This CDR3 region has 16 residues. Germline values: CDR1 SGHRS, CDR2 YFSETQ. With 0 bases removed from V and 7 bases from J, the gap between germline ends came to 17 bases. The CDR3 nucleotides read TGCGCCAGCAGCTTGGCCACAGTGACTAGATTGAATGAGCAGTTCTTC. Translated: CASSLATVTRLNEQFF.

This clonotype has only a few counts. The chain is built from TRBV5-1 and TRBJ2-3, with TRBD1 matching 7 bases. With V trimmed by 7 bases and J by 1 base, 9 bases remained unmatched. This CDR3 region has 15 residues. Germline V gene data show CDR1 as SGHRS and CDR2 as YFSETQ. CDR3 protein: CASRRDRAGTDTQYF. CDR3 nucleotide sequence: TGCGCCAGCCGGCGCGACAGGGCGGGCACAGATACGCAGTATTTT.

V and J are TRBV11-2 and TRBJ2-7; no firm D call. CDR1 is SGHAT and CDR2 is FQNNGV in the germline V gene. V lost 6 bases, J lost 5 bases, and 8 bases lay in between. The CDR3 length is 11 residues. The CDR3 DNA reads TGTGCCAGCAGGACCGCCGACGAGCAGTACTTC. Translating it yields CASRTADEQYF.

This clonotype was observed a handful of times. The V and J genes are TRBV29-1 and TRBJ2-7, with 13 bases that match TRBD2. The germline gives CDR1 SQVTM, CDR2 ANQGSEA. CDR3 length: 14 amino acids. The J segment lost 0 bases and the V segment lost 5 bases, leaving 1 base of the junction unmatched. The CDR3 coding sequence is TGCAGCGTTACTAGCGGGAGGGCCTCCTACGAGCAGTACTTC. It specifies CSVTSGRASYEQYF.

The chain links TRBV5-1 to TRBJ2-1; D might be TRBD2 (7 bases). This CDR3 spans 18 amino acids. V lost 0 bases, J lost 0 bases, and 16 bases lay in between. The germline V gene encodes CDR1 SGHRS and CDR2 YFSETQ. CDR3 sequence: CASSLERGGYSSYNEQFF. The CDR3, as DNA: TGCGCCAGCAGCTTGGAGCGCGGGGGCTATAGCTCCTACAATGAGCAGTTCTTC.

This clonotype has a handful of counts. This chain connects TRBV10-3 to TRBJ1-2; 12 nucleotides agree with TRBD1. Germline V CDR1 and CDR2: ENHRY, SYGVKD. This CDR3 has 16 amino acids. The ends lost 3 bases at V and 4 bases at J; junction bases unmatched: 6. The CDR3 here is CAISDGTGGYGYGYTF. DNA of the CDR3: TGTGCCATCAGTGACGGGACAGGGGGCTACGGCTATGGCTACACCTTC.

This clonotype was observed a single time. The chain joins TRBV6-1 to TRBJ2-5; perhaps TRBD2 as D (6 bases). V lost 6 bases and J 0 bases, leaving 17 bases between the germline ends. The germline gives CDR1 MNHNS, CDR2 SASEGT. The CDR3 spans 16 residues. The CDR3 DNA is TGTGCCAGCAGACAAGCAGGAGGGGCCCACCAAGAGACCCAGTACTTC. It specifies CASRQAGGAHQETQYF.

The V call is TRBV3-1, the J call TRBJ2-4; the match to TRBD2 covers 7 bases. J lost 13 bases, V lost 1 base, and 10 bases had no gene match. The CDR3 extends over 14 amino acids. From germline, CDR1 is LGHDT and CDR2 YNNKEL (reference sequence). The CDR3 loop is CASSQVGLDNEQYF. As DNA, the CDR3 is TGTGCCAGCAGCCAAGTCGGACTAGACAATGAGCAGTACTTC.

With regard to this clonotype: This sequence may be a read error, since a much larger clone differs from it by one base. The chain recombines TRBV15 with TRBJ2-7; D call uncertain. CDR1 and CDR2 from the germline V gene are LNHNV and YYDKDF (reference sequence). The CDR3 extends over 15 amino acids. The CDR3 protein is CATSRDPRSPYGQYF. Here the CDR3 DNA reads TGTGCCACCAGCAGAGATCCCCGATCTCCCTACGGGCAGTACTTC.

This chain connects TRBV4-3 to TRBJ2-7, with D hard to call. In germline, CDR1 is LGHNA, CDR2 YSLEER. V lost 4 bases and J lost 7, with 20 bases in between. This CDR3 region has 15 residues. The CDR3 DNA reads as TGCGCCAGCAGCCCCGGGCTCCAAGCCTACAATGAGCAGTACTTC. Its translation is CASSPGLQAYNEQYF.

The V call is TRBV24-1, the J call TRBJ2-2, with D perhaps matching TRBD2 (6 bases). The CDR3 runs 15 residues. V was pared by 9 bases and J by 3 bases, with 16 bases between. Germline CDR1 and CDR2: KGHDR and SFDVKD. The CDR3, as DNA: TGTGCCACCGAGGAGGAGGGGCTGGACACCGGGGAGCTGTTTTTT. This codes for CATEEEGLDTGELFF.

V usage is TRBV5-1 and J usage is TRBJ2-2; D remains ambiguous. CDR1 is SGHRS, CDR2 YFSETQ, per germline. This CDR3 region has 16 residues. Trimming stripped 4 bases from V and 0 bases from J, with 13 bases between. The CDR3 DNA reads as TGCGCCAGCAGCCATGGAATTGGATCGAACACCGGGGAGCTGTTTTTT. Translation gives CASSHGIGSNTGELFF.